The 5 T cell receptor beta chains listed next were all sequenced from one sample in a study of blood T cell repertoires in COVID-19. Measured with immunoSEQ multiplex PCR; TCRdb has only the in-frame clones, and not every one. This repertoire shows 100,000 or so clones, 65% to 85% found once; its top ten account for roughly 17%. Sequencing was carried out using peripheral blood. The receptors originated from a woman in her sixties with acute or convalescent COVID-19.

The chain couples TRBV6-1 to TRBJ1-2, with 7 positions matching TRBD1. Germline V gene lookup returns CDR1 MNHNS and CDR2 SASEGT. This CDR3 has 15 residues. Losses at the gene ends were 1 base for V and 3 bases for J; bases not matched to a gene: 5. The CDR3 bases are TGTGCCAGCAGTGAAGTCGCAGGGGGTCACTATGGCTACACCTTC. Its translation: CASSEVAGGHYGYTF.

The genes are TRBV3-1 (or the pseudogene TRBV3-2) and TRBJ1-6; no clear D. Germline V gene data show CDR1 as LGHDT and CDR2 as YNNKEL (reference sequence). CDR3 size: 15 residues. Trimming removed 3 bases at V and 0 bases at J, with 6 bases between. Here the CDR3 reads CASSHSSSYNSPLHF. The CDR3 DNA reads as TGTGCCAGCAGCCATAGTAGCTCCTATAATTCACCCCTCCACTTT.

CDR3 bases: TGTGCCAGCAGCCAATACCTAACCAACTCTGGAAACACCATATATTTT. Encoded protein: CASSQYLTNSGNTIYF. The chain links TRBV14 to TRBJ1-3; D call uncertain. Trimming took off 2 bases at V and 0 bases at J, with 11 bases between the two ends. CDR1 and CDR2 (germline): SGHDN, FVKESK. This CDR3 has 16 amino acids.

The CDR3 is CASVGIVGNTIYF. The CDR3, as DNA: TGTGCCAGCGTCGGGATAGTTGGAAACACCATATATTTT. The rearrangement links TRBV28 to TRBJ1-3; D not certain. The germline gives CDR1 MDHEN, CDR2 SYDVKM. V dropped 8 bases and J dropped 3 bases, with 11 bases sitting between them. This CDR3 has 13 residues.

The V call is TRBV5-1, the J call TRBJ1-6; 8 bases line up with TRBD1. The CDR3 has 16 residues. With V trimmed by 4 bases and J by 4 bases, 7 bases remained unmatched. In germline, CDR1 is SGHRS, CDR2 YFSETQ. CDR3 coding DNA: TGCGCCAGCAGCAGCCGCCAGGGGGCGTATAATTCACCCCTCCACTTT. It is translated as CASSSRQGAYNSPLHF. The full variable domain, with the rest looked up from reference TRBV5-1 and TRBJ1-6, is KAGVTQTPRYLIKTRGQQVTLSCSPISGHRSVSWYQQTPGQGLQFLFEYFSETQRNKGNFPGRFSGRQFSNSRSEMNVSTLELGDSALYLCASSSRQGAYNSPLHFGNGTRLTVT.